The rows below give T cell receptor beta chains drawn from one sample of a study of blood T cell repertoires in COVID-19. The table came from immunoSEQ multiplex PCR; TCRdb's copy has only in-frame clones and leaves some out. Of around 170,000 clones listed, under 90% are singletons. Sequencing input: peripheral blood. The receptors derive from a man between 25 and 39 years old with active or convalescent COVID-19. The CDR3 runs from the conserved cysteine through the conserved F or W. D genes are given only for firm matches. Clone size is stated in some rows and not others, as once, few, many or a class when expanded.

>17|TRBJ1-1|NA|TRBV2|NA
TGTGCCAGCACCCAACCCAATTACAGGGCGAGGAACACTGAAGCTTTCTTT
CASTQPNYRARNTEAFF
>11|TRBJ1-1|NA|TRBV29-1|NA
TGCACCATCGGGGTGAACACTGAAGCTTTCTTT
CTIGVNTEAFF
>18|TRBJ1-3|NA|TRBV19|TRBD1
TGTGCCAGTAGTAATCGTCACGGGGACAGGGGACCTGGAAACACCATATATTTT
CASSNRHGDRGPGNTIYF
>17|TRBJ2-7|once|TRBV4-3|TRBD2
TGCGCCAGCAGCCAAGATTCGCCAGCGGGAATCGACTACGAGCAGTACTTC
CASSQDSPAGIDYEQYF
>15|TRBJ2-4|NA|TRBV29-1|NA
TGCAGCGTTGAAGATTCGCCAGGGAAGGAAAACATTCAGTACTTC
CSVEDSPGKENIQYF
>15|TRBJ2-1|NA|TRBV6-1|NA
TGTGCCAGCAGTGAAGAGGAGGGGGGGGGTAATGAGCAGTTCTTC
CASSEEEGGGNEQFF
>16|TRBJ2-7|NA|TRBV6-1|NA
TGTGCCAGCAGTGGGACAGGCGGGGCCAGCTCCTACGAGCAGTACTTC
CASSGTGGASSYEQYF
>14|TRBJ2-3|NA|TRBV9|NA
TGTGCCAGCAGCGTAGAGGGGGAATCAGATACGCAGTATTTT
CASSVEGESDTQYF
>16|TRBJ2-3|NA|TRBV4-3|NA
TGCGCCAGCAGCCAAGATCGGCTAGTGAGCACAGATACGCAGTATTTT
CASSQDRLVSTDTQYF
>11|TRBJ2-5|NA|TRBV12-5|NA
TGTGCTAGTGGTTCGGGGGAGACCCAGTACTTC
CASGSGETQYF
>20|TRBJ1-1|NA|TRBV28|NA
TGTGCCACCCTAATACCGACAGTCTCGAAGGAGGGTACCATGAACACTGAAGCTTTCTTT
CATLIPTVSKEGTMNTEAFF
>16|TRBJ2-7|NA|TRBV7-2|NA
TGTGCCAGCAGCTTAGCGGGGGGTTTAAGCTCCTACGAGCAGTACTTC
CASSLAGGLSSYEQYF
>12|TRBJ1-2|NA|TRBV7-8|NA
TGTGCCAGCAGCCCCCAGGGTTATGGCTACACCTTC
CASSPQGYGYTF
>16|TRBJ1-2|NA|TRBV7-9|NA
TGTGCCAGCAGCTTAGAGATCAGGGCGGGGTCCTATGGCTACACCTTC
CASSLEIRAGSYGYTF
>18|TRBJ2-3|NA|TRBV6-2/TRBV6-3|NA
TGTGCCAGCAGTTACCCCGCCGGTAGCGGAGATTTCACAGATACGCAGTATTTT
CASSYPAGSGDFTDTQYF
>15|TRBJ2-2|NA|TRBV11-2|NA
TGTGCCAGCAGCTTACGGGGGCGGGGGACCGGGGAGCTGTTTTTT
CASSLRGRGTGELFF
>18|TRBJ1-5|NA|TRBV19|TRBD1
TGTGCCAGTAGTTTACGGACAGGGGGGCTGGCAATCAATCAGCCCCAGCATTTT
CASSLRTGGLAINQPQHF
>16|TRBJ2-2|NA|TRBV19|TRBD2
TGTGCCAGCCGGGAGGGGGTGGCATTGGCCACCGGGGAGCTGTTTTTT
CASREGVALATGELFF
>15|TRBJ1-1|NA|TRBV5-1|TRBD1
TGCGCCAGCAGCCCCCCCGGACAGGGTGGGACTGAAGCTTTCTTT
CASSPPGQGGTEAFF
>13|TRBJ2-2|few|TRBV15|NA
TGTGCCACCAGCAGTTACAGCACCGGGGAGCTGTTTTTT
CATSSYSTGELFF
>15|TRBJ1-1|once|TRBV30|NA
TGTGCCTGGAGTGACGACGGGGGGGGGAACACTGAAGCTTTCTTT
CAWSDDGGGNTEAFF
>15|TRBJ1-4|NA|TRBV11-3|NA
TGTGCCAGCAGCTTCCAGGGATCCGGGGGTGAAAAACTGTTTTTT
CASSFQGSGGEKLFF
>16|TRBJ2-3|NA|TRBV5-1|TRBD1
TGCGCCAGCAGCATGCGGACAGGGGTAAGGGCAGATACGCAGTATTTT
CASSMRTGVRADTQYF
>12|TRBJ1-1|NA|TRBV6-5|NA
TGTGCCAGCAGGCGCTTGAACACTGAAGCTTTCTTT
CASRRLNTEAFF
>17|TRBJ2-3|NA|TRBV29-1|TRBD2
TGCAGCGTTGAGGCTAGCGGGGGGGCAAGCGGACGAGATACGCAGTATTTT
CSVEASGGASGRDTQYF
>16|TRBJ2-7|NA|TRBV10-3|TRBD2
TGTGCCATCAAGGCACCGGCGGGGGGAGAAGCTTACGAGCAGTACTTC
CAIKAPAGGEAYEQYF
>16|TRBJ1-2|NA|TRBV3-1/TRBV3-2|NA
TGTGCCAGCAGCCAAGATCGGGGAGGGGATGGCTATGGCTACACCTTC
CASSQDRGGDGYGYTF